This T cell receptor (beta chain) was retrieved from a study of T cells in Graves' hyperthyroidism and ophthalmopathy. What was amplified from RNA transcripts were TCR beta CDR3 regions. The TCR CDR3 was amplified in a first-round RT-PCR using the HTBI primer set. MiXCR, applied by TCRdb to the multiplex PCR reads, yields one record per CDR3 protein. The sample yields about 590,000 distinct CDR3 sequences, approximately 15% seen once. Notes on the study in general: Within blood appeared most thyroid clonotypes that had expanded above 0.001. Model output signaled ophthalmopathy a median 6.5 months ahead of onset.

The CDR3 is 14 amino acids. Germline CDR1 and CDR2: SGHDN and FVKESK. The V gene end was trimmed by 8 bases and the J gene end by 0 bases; junction bases not matched to a gene: 6. This clonotype was detected many times. Its matching antigen is unknown. This TCR derives from a woman aged 30 to 39 with Graves' hyperthyroidism. Sequencing was carried out using blood. The chain combines TRBV14 with TRBJ1-1; 7 positions match TRBD1. The CDR3 reads CASRRDSMNTEAFF. The DNA for the CDR3 is TGTGCCAGCCGCCGGGACAGCATGAACACTGAAGCTTTCTTT.